This TCR beta chain was captured by sequencing in a study of glioma-infiltrating T cells. General observations from the study: Very few CDR3 sequences were shared between tissue and blood. Gliomas, especially low-grade, showed above-expected tissue-blood divergence; non-neoplastic patients showed below.

This clonotype was recorded a few times. Its matching antigen is unknown. The iRepertoire nested amplicon-rescue multiplex PCR amplified TCR alpha and beta CDR3s from RNA. Tissue mRNA or PBMC total RNA, roughly 100-400 ng, went into one-step reverse transcription and amplification. TCRdb re-analysed the multiplex PCR reads in MiXCR, keeping a single row per CDR3 protein. The table records around 130,000 distinct CDR3 sequences, about 22% of them present only once. With 1 base clipped from V and 1 base from J, the junction kept 6 bases outside the gene matches. The germline V gene has CDR1 SGHTA and CDR2 FQGNSA. CDR3 size: 16 residues.

The sequencing sample was made of glioma tissue, nonneoplastic brain tissue, or PBMCs (not recorded which). The clonotype originates from a human donor with low-grade glioma or glioblastoma, undergoing nonglioma brain surgery, or in good health (not recorded which). This rearrangement joins TRBV7-2 to TRBJ2-7; 8 nucleotides align to TRBD2. CDR3 region: CASSLEMSSGSYEQYV. The CDR3 DNA is TGTGCCAGCAGCTTAGAAATGTCTAGCGGGTCCTACGAGCAGTACGTC.